This T cell receptor (beta chain) was sequenced for a study of T cells in Graves' hyperthyroidism and ophthalmopathy. Diagnoses used clinical symptoms, serum thyroxine and TRAb, thyroid ultrasound and orbital computed tomography. Germline assignment: CDR1 MNHEY and CDR2 SVGAGI. V dropped 2 bases and J dropped 11 bases, with 12 bases sitting between them. The CDR3 totals 13 residues. TCR beta CDR3 regions were amplified from RNA transcripts. Primed by the HTBI set, a first-round RT-PCR was run on the TCR CDR3. TCRdb re-derived calls from the multiplex PCR reads in MiXCR, one entry per CDR3 protein. This sample has some 210,000 distinct CDR3 sequences, with 15% to 20% found just once.

The source of this sequence is a man aged 45-65 years with Graves' hyperthyroidism. The chain carries TRBV6-5 and TRBJ1-4, with D possibly being TRBD1 (6 bases). Sequenced sample: blood. The CDR3 coding sequence is TGTGCCAGCAGTTACCCGGACAGCTTTAAACTGTTTTTT. As protein: CASSYPDSFKLFF.